The entry below describes one T cell receptor (beta chain). Antigen unknown. Profiling relied on immunoSEQ multiplex PCR, and the TCRdb table lists in-frame clones only, not all of them. In the table there are approximately 14,000 clones, approximately 70% of which are singletons. V lost 0 bases and J 11 bases, leaving 11 bases between the germline ends. The CDR3 loop spans 11 amino acids. Germline-derived CDR1 and CDR2 are DFQATT and SNEGSKA (reference sequence). The data derive from a study of memory B cells and T cells in multiple sclerosis. The study, taken as a whole, reports: Shared clonotype counts depended on differing compartment clone-set sizes and were normalized.

This TCR was recovered from a human donor with multiple sclerosis. V gene TRBV20-1 combines with J gene TRBJ2-7, with a weak D call TRBD1 (6 bases). Sample: memory (CD45RO+) CD4+ T cells from blood. CDR3 in amino acids: CSARDRTVEYF. For the CDR3, the DNA is TGCAGTGCTAGAGATCGGACAGTGGAGTACTTC.